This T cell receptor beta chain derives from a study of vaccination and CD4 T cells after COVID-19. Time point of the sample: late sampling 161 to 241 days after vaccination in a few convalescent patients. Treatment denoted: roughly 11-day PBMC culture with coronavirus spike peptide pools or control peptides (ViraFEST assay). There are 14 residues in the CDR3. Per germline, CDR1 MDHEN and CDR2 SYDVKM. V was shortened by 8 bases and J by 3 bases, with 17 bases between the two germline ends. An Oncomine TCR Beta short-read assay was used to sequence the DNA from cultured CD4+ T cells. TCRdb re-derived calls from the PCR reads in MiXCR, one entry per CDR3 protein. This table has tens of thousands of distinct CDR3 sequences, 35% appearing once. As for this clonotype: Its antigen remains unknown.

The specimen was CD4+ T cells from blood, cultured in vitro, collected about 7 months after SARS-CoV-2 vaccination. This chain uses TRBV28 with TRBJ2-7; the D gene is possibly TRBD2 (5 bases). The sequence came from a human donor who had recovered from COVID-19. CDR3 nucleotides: TGTGCCAGCGGCTCACGGAGGCACAACTACGAGCAGTACTTC. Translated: CASGSRRHNYEQYF.